Listed here are 15 T cell receptor beta chains from one sample, sequenced in a study of T cell responses to AZD1222 COVID-19 vaccine. This table comes from immunoSEQ multiplex PCR, and its TCRdb copy is limited to in-frame clones, with some not included. Of some 100,000 clones detected, about 87% appear once; the ten largest clones hold 10%. Sequencing used peripheral blood, obtained 28 days after the second AZD1222 dose. Receptors were obtained from an adult who received the AZD1222 COVID-19 vaccine.

The V call is TRBV7-9, the J call TRBJ2-4, with 8 bases that match TRBD2. CDR3 length: 18 amino acids. Germline V CDR1 and CDR2: SEHNR, FQNEAQ (reference sequence). Germline trimming cut 5 bases from V and 1 base from J; bases unmatched to any gene: 13. CDR3 protein: CASSPLTGGPRAKNIQYF. CDR3 in DNA: TGTGCCAGCAGCCCCCTAACGGGAGGGCCGAGGGCCAAAAACATTCAGTACTTC.

V gene TRBV28 combines with J gene TRBJ2-2, with a weak D call TRBD1 (6 bases). V gave up 5 bases and J gave up 6 bases, with 10 bases separating them. Germline lookup yields CDR1 MDHEN and CDR2 SYDVKM. The CDR3 length is 13 residues. The CDR3 DNA reads TGTGCCAGCAGTATCACAGGGTCCGGGGAGCTGTTTTTT. It encodes CASSITGSGELFF.

This rearrangement joins TRBV5-1 to TRBJ1-4, with unresolved D. This CDR3 has 15 residues. V gave up 4 bases and J gave up 0 bases, with 10 bases separating them. Germline CDR1 reads SGHRS; CDR2 reads YFSETQ. CDR3 residues: CASSPLPSTNEKLFF. CDR3 DNA: TGCGCCAGCAGCCCCCTGCCGTCAACTAATGAAAAACTGTTTTTT. The full variable domain, in which reference TRBV5-1 and TRBJ1-4 provide the parts outside the CDR3, is KAGVTQTPRYLIKTRGQQVTLSCSPISGHRSVSWYQQTPGQGLQFLFEYFSETQRNKGNFPGRFSGRQFSNSRSEMNVSTLELGDSALYLCASSPLPSTNEKLFFGSGTQLSVL.

This rearrangement joins TRBV19 to TRBJ1-3; 8 bases match TRBD1. V was clipped by 5 bases and J by 1 base; unmatched bases: 4. The V gene's germline CDR1 is LNHDA and CDR2 SQIVND (reference sequence). The CDR3 sequence is 15 residues long. The chain's CDR3 is CASSPDRDSGNTIYF. In DNA, the CDR3 is TGTGCCAGTAGTCCGGACAGGGATTCTGGAAACACCATATATTTT.

The chain carries TRBV5-1 and TRBJ1-1; TRBD1 might be the D (6 bases). Germline V gives CDR1 SGHRS, CDR2 YFSETQ. The V and J ends lost 8 bases and 1 base respectively, with 15 bases between them. This CDR3 spans 14 amino acids. The CDR3 sequence is CASRPGQTNTEAFF. The CDR3 DNA sequence: TGCGCCAGTCGACCTGGACAGACGAACACTGAAGCTTTCTTT.

V usage is TRBV12-3 or TRBV12-4 and J usage is TRBJ2-3; tentative D call: TRBD2 (6 bases). V was cut by 2 bases and J by 10 bases, with 10 bases left in between. The CDR3 loop spans 12 amino acids. The CDR3 here is CASSLNRDSQYF. DNA for the CDR3: TGTGCCAGCAGTTTAAATAGGGACTCGCAGTATTTT.

This clone was counted only a few times. The chain recombines TRBV2 with TRBJ2-3; 8 nucleotides match TRBD1. V lost 8 bases and J lost 6; bases outside the gene matches: 19. The CDR3 runs 17 residues. Germline values: CDR1 SNHLY, CDR2 FYNNEI. CDR3 region: CASYKRRAGGDADTQYF. The DNA for the CDR3 is TGTGCCAGCTATAAACGCCGGGCAGGGGGCGATGCGGATACGCAGTATTTT.

This clone has just a few counts. The genes are TRBV13 and TRBJ2-3; 13 bases map to TRBD2. CDR3 length equals 16 residues. V was pared by 5 bases and J by 7 bases, with 9 bases of the junction left unmatched. Germline V gene lookup returns CDR1 PRHDT and CDR2 FYEKMQ (reference sequence). In DNA, the CDR3 is TGTGCCAGCAGCCGGTCTACTAGCGGGGGGGCATATACGCAGTATTTT. The encoded protein is CASSRSTSGGAYTQYF.

This clone has more than one count but fewer than ten. The gene calls are TRBV5-8 and TRBJ1-6; D gene uncertain. The germline V gene has CDR1 SGHTS and CDR2 YDEGEE. CDR3 length equals 12 residues. The V and J ends lost 3 bases and 13 bases respectively, with 11 bases between them. The CDR3 sequence: CASSSKSRPLHF. Here the CDR3 DNA reads TGTGCCAGCAGCTCCAAAAGCAGGCCCCTCCACTTT.

The rearrangement joins TRBV28 to TRBJ1-5; D not certain. V was clipped by 2 bases and J by 5 bases, with 10 bases between them. In germline, CDR1 is MDHEN, CDR2 SYDVKM. The CDR3 has 14 amino acids. CDR3 sequence: CASSLLYNHQPQHF. DNA of the CDR3: TGTGCCAGCAGTTTACTTTACAATCATCAGCCCCAGCATTTT.

The chain links TRBV28 to TRBJ2-2; TRBD2 matches 7 bases. Per germline, CDR1 MDHEN and CDR2 SYDVKM. The CDR3 is 14 amino acids. With V trimmed by 2 bases and J by 3 bases, 0 bases remained unmatched. Here the CDR3 DNA reads TGTGCCAGCAGTTTAGCGGGAGACACCGGGGAGCTGTTTTTT. Amino acid sequence: CASSLAGDTGELFF. Full variable domain (outside the CDR3, taken from reference TRBV28 and TRBJ2-2): DVKVTQSSRYLVKRTGEKVFLECVQDMDHENMFWYRQDPGLGLRLIYFSYDVKMKEKGDIPEGYSVSREKKERFSLILESASTNQTSMYLCASSLAGDTGELFFGEGSRLTVL.

Points on this clone: A junction boundary mismatches the germline segment, possibly from a read error. The chain couples TRBV5-1 to TRBJ1-2; D is undetermined. This CDR3 has 14 amino acids. Germline V CDR1 and CDR2: SGHRS, YFSETQ. In nucleotides, the CDR3 is TGCGCCAGCAGCTTAGATCAGATTACAACAGCTAAACTCTTC. It codes for CASSLDQITTAKLF.

The gene calls are TRBV4-2 and TRBJ1-2, with TRBD1 matching 7 bases. The CDR3 is 17 residues long. Trimming took 3 bases from V and 6 from J; bases not matched to a gene: 16. Germline V gene lookup returns CDR1 LGHNA and CDR2 YNFKEQ. The CDR3 here is CASSHSSRGLPRHGYTF. The DNA for the CDR3 is TGTGCCAGCAGCCATTCCTCGAGGGGGCTCCCGCGGCATGGCTACACCTTC.

The chain uses TRBV28 and TRBJ1-5; D is uncertain. This CDR3 is built from 14 residues. CDR1 is MDHEN and CDR2 is SYDVKM in the germline V gene. V was pared by 2 bases and J by 4 bases, with 9 bases between. The CDR3 region has the DNA TGTGCCAGCAGTTTAGGCAGTCATAATCAGCCCCAGCATTTT. Protein: CASSLGSHNQPQHF.

The chain couples TRBV19 to TRBJ2-3; D uncertain. Trimming left V 7 bases short and J 0 bases short, with 17 bases between. The CDR3 totals 16 residues. CDR1 and CDR2 from the germline V gene are LNHDA and SQIVND (reference sequence). CDR3 region: CASTPVLTGSTDTQYF. CDR3 nucleotide sequence: TGTGCCAGTACCCCCGTTCTAACTGGGAGCACAGATACGCAGTATTTT.